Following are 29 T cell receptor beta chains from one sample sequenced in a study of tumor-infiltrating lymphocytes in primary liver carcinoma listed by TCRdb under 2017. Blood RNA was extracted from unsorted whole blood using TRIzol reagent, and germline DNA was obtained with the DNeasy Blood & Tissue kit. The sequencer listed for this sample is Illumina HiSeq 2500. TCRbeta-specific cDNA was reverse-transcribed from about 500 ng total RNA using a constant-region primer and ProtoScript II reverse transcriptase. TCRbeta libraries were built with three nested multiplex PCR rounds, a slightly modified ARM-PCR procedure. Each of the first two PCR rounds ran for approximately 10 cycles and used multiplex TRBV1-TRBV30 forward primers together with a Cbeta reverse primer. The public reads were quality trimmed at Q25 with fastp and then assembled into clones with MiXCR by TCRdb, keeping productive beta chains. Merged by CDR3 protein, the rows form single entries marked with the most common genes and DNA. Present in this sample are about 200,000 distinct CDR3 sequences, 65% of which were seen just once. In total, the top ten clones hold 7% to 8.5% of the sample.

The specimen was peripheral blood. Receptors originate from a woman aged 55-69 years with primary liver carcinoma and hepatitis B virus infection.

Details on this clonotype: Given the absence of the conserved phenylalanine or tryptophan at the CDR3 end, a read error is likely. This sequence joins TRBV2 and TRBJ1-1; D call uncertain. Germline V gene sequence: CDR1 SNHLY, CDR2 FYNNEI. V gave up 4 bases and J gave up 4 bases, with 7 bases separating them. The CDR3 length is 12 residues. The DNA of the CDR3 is TGTGCCAGCAGTGTGGGAGCCACTGAAGCTTTCCTT. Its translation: CASSVGATEAFL.

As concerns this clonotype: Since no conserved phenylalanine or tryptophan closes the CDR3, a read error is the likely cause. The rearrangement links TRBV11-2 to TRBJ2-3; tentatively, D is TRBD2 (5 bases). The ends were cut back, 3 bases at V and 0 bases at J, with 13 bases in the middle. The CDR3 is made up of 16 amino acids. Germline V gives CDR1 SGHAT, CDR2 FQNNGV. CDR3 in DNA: TGTGCCAGCAGCTTGGATGACCGGACTAGCACAGATACGCAGTATCTT. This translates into CASSLDDRTSTDTQYL.

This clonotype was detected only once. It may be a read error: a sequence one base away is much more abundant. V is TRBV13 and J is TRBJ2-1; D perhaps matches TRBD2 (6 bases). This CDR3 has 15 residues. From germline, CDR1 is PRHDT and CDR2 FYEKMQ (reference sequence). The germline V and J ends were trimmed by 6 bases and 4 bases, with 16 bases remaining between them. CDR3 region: CASSTGGPPYNEQFF. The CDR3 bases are TGTGCCAGCAGTACAGGAGGGCCCCCGTACAATGAGCAGTTCTTC.

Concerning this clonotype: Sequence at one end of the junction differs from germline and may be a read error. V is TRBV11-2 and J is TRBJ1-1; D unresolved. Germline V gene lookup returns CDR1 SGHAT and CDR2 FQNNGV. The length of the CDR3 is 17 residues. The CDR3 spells CASSPTTGAGENTEDFF. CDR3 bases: TGTGCCAGCAGCCCTACCACTGGAGCGGGTGAGAACACTGAAGATTTCTTT.

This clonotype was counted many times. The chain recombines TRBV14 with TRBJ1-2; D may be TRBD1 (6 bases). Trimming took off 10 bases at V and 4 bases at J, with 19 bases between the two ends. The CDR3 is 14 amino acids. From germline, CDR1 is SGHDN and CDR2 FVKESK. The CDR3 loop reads CATSRTGIGYGYTF. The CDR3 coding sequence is TGTGCCACCTCCCGAACAGGGATCGGCTATGGCTACACCTTC.

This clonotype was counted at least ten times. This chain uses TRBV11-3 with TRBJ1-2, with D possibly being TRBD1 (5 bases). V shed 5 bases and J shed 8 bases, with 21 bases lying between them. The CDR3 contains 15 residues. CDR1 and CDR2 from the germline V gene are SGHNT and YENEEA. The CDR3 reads CASSPDSQGPQGYTF. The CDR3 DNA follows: TGTGCCAGCAGCCCCGATTCCCAGGGCCCACAGGGCTACACCTTC.

CDR3 amino acids: CASSLNSRTTLFADTQYF. In DNA, the CDR3 is TGTGCCAGCAGCTTAAATTCCAGAACTACCCTCTTCGCAGATACGCAGTATTTT. The V and J genes are TRBV7-9 and TRBJ2-3; D is unclear. This CDR3 spans 18 amino acids. V lost 2 bases and J lost 4, with 22 bases in between. CDR1 is SEHNR, CDR2 FQNEAQ, per germline (reference sequence).

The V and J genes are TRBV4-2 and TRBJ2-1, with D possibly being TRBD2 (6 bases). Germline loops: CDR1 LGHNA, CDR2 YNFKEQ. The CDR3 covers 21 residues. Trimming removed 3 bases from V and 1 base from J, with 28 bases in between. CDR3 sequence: CASSHEGGLRLVPSSYNEQFF. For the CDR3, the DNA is TGTGCCAGCAGCCATGAAGGAGGTCTTAGACTAGTCCCAAGTTCCTACAATGAGCAGTTCTTC.

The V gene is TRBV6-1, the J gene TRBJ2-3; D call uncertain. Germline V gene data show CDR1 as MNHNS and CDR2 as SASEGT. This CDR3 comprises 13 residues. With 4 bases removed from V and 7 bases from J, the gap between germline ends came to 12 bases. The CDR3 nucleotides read TGTGCCAGCAGTGGGGCCCTACTATATACGCAGTATTTT. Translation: CASSGALLYTQYF.

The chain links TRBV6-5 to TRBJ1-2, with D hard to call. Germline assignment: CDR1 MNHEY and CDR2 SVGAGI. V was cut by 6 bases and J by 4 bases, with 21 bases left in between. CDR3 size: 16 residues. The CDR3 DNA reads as TGTGCCAGCAGCGTGATCCGGACGGGCGGATCCTATGGCTACACCTTC. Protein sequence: CASSVIRTGGSYGYTF.

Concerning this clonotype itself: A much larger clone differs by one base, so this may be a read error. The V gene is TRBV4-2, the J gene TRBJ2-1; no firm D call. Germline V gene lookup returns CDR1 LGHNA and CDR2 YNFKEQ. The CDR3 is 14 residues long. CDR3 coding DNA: TGTGCCAGCAGCCAAGGGGGAAGATACAATGAGCGGTTCTTC. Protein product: CASSQGGRYNERFF.

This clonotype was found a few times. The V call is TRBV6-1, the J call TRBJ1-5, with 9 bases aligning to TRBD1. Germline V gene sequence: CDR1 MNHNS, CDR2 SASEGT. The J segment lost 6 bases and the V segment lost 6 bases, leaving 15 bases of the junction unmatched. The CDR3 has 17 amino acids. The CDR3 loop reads CASRGGQGSSSGQPQHF. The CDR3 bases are TGTGCCAGCAGGGGGGGACAGGGTTCTTCGTCGGGTCAGCCCCAGCATTTT.

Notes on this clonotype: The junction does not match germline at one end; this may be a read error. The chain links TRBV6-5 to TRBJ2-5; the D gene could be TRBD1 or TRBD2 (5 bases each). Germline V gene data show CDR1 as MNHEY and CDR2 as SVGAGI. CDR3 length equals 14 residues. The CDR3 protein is CASSYLGAGKTQYF. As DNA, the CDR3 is TGTGCCAGCAGTTACCTCGGGGCCGGAAAGACACAGTACTTC.

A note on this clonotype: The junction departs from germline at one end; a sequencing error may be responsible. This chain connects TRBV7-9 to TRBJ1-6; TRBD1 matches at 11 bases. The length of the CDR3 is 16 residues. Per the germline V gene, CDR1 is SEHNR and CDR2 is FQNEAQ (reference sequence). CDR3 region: CTSSGGTGGRNSPLHF. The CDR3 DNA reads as TGTACCAGCAGCGGCGGGACAGGGGGGCGGAATTCACCCCTCCACTTT.

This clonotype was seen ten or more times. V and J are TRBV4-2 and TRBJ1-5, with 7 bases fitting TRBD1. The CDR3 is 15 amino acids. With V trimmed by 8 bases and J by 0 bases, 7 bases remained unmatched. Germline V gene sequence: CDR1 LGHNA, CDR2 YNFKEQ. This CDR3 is CASRRGRYSNQPQHF. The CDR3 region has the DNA TGTGCCAGCCGGAGGGGGCGTTATAGCAATCAGCCCCAGCATTTT.

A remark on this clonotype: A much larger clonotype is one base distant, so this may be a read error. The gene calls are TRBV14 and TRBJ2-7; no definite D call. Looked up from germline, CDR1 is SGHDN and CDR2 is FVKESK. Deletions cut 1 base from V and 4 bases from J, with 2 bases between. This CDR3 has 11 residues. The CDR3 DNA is TGTGCCAGCAGCCAAGCATACGAGCAGTACTTC. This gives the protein CASSQAYEQYF.

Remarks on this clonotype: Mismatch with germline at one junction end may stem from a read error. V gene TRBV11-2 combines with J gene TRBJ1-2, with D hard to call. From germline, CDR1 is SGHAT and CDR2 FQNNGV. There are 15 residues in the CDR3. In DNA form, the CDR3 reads TGTGCCAGCAGCTTAGGATATCAGGCTGGCTATGGCTACAGCTTC. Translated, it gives CASSLGYQAGYGYSF. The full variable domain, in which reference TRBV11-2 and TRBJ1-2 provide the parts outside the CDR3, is EAGVAQSPRYKIIEKRQSVAFWCNPISGHATLYWYQQILGQGPKLLIQFQNNGVVDDSQLPKDRFSAERLKGVDSTLKIQPAKLEDSAVYLCASSLGYQAGYGYSFGSGTRLTVV.

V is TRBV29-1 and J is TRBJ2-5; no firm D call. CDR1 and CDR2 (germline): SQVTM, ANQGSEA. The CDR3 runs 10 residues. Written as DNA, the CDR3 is TGCAGTGTTCGGCAAGAGACCCAGTACTTC. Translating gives CSVRQETQYF.

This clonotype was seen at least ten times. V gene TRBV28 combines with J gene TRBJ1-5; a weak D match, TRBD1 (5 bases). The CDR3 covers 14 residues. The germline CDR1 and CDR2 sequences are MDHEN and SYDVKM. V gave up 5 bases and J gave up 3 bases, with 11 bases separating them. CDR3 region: CASSPREVNQPQHF. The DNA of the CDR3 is TGTGCCAGCAGTCCCAGGGAAGTCAATCAGCCCCAGCATTTT. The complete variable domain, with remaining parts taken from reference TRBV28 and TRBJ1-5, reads DVKVTQSSRYLVKRTGEKVFLECVQDMDHENMFWYRQDPGLGLRLIYFSYDVKMKEKGDIPEGYSVSREKKERFSLILESASTNQTSMYLCASSPREVNQPQHFGDGTRLSIL.

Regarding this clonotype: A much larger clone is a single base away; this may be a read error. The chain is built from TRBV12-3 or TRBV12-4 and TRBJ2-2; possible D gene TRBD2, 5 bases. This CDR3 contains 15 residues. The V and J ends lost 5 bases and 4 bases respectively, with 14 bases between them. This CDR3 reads CASSHREKSTGELFF. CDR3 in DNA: TGTGCCAGCAGTCACCGGGAAAAGAGCACCGGGGAGCTGTTTTTT.

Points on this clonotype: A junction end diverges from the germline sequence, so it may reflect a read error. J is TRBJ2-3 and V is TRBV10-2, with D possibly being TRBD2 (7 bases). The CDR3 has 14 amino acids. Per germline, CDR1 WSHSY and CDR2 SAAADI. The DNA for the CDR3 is TGCGCCAGCAGTGAGACGGGGGGCACAGATATGCAGTATTTT. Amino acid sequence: CASSETGGTDMQYF.

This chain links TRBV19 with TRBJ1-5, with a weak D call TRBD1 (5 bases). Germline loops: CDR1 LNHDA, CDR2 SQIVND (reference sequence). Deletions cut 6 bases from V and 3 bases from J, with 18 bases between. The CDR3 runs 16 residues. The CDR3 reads CASRAEGPSYNQPQHF. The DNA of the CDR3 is TGTGCCAGTAGGGCGGAGGGGCCCTCTTACAATCAGCCCCAGCATTTT.

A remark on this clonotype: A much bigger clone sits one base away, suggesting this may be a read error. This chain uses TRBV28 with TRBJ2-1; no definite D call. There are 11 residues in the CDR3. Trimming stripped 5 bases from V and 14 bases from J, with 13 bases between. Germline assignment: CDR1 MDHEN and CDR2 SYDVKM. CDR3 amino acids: CASSLESGEFF. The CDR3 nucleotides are TGTGCCAGCAGTCTCGAATCTGGGGAGTTCTTC.

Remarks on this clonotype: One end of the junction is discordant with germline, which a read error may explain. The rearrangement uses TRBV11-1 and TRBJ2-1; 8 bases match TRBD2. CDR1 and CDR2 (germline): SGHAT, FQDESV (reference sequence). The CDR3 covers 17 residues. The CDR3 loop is CASSLAPGTSSYDEQFF. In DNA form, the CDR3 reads TGTGCCAGCAGCTTGGCCCCCGGGACTAGTTCCTACGATGAGCAATTCTTC.

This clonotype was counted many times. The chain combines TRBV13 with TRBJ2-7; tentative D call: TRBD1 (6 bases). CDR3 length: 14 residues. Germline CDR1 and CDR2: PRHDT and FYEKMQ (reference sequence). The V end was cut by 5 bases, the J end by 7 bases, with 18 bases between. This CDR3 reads CASSVSGTPEEQYF. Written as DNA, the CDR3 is TGTGCCAGCAGCGTATCCGGGACACCCGAAGAGCAGTACTTC.

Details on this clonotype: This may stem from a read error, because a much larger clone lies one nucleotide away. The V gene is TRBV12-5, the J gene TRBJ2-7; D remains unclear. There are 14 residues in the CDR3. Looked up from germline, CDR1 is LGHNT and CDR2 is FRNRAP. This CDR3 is CASGLLELPYEHYF. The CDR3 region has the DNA TGTGCTAGTGGTTTGTTAGAGCTGCCCTACGAGCATTACTTC.

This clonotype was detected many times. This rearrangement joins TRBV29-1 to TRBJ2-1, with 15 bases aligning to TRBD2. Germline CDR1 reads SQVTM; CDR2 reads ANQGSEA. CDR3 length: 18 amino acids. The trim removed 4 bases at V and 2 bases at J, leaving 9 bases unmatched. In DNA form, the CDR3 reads TGCAGCGTTGTTAGGGGACTAGCGGGAGGAACCGCCTACAATGAGCAGTTCTTC. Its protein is CSVVRGLAGGTAYNEQFF.

The CDR3 here is CASSQGADNQPQHF. The CDR3 DNA reads TGCGCCAGCAGCCAAGGGGCGGACAATCAGCCCCAGCATTTT. The gene calls are TRBV4-1 and TRBJ1-5; D gene uncertain. Germline loops: CDR1 MGHRA, CDR2 YSYEKL. This CDR3 contains 14 residues. V was trimmed by 1 base and J by 3 bases, leaving 7 bases between them.

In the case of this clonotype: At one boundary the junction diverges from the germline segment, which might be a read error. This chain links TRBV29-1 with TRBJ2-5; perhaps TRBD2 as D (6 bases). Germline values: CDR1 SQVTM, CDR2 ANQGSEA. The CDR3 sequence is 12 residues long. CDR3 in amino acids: CRPGDTALTQYF. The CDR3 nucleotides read TGCAGACCGGGAGACACCGCACTGACCCAGTATTTC.